This T cell receptor beta chain was identified in a study of human T cells and chemical hapten exposure (dated by TCRdb to the early 2020s). Study-wide context: For sensitization, 2% DPC in acetone was applied to a 2 cm by 2 cm area of upper inner arm skin. Throughout the study period of 20 to 30 weeks, patients also received therapeutic DPC doses to the scalp every week. Patch tests used Finn chambers with 0.01% DPC on the upper back, scored after 6 days by International Contact Dermatitis Research Group standards. The patient cohort, mostly female, included alopecia areata with under or over 50% scalp involvement, alopecia totalis and alopecia universalis. Libraries were pooled for sequencing, and per-sample TCR yields varied mainly because of small differences in library volumes within the pool. In alopecia patients, the study followed how the peripheral blood TCR repertoire changed in vivo over primary and secondary sensitization to diphenylcyclopropenone (DPC), a hapten. Blood samples were taken from patients before sensitization (week 0) and at 2, 6 and about 24 weeks after DPC sensitization. Blood for TCR sequencing was provided by twenty-nine alopecia patients at one to four time points (pre-sensitization, 2, 6 and 24 weeks). The paper's findings and limits, for the study overall: Patch test score correlated positively with the number of PT1 expanded TCRs, reaching significance at thresholds 8, 16 and 32 but not at 4. All patients had alopecia, a presumed autoimmune disease, so their immune response might differ from that of healthy individuals. The number of TCRs above 1 in 1000 frequency did not change with DPC sensitization; there was no evidence of global repertoire structure alterations. Repeated subsampling changed both the strength of the expansion versus patch-test correlation and the threshold at which that correlation became significant. Expanded TCRs formed significantly more large CDR3 similarity clusters than pre-sensitization or healthy control sets, consistent with antigen-driven responses.

As regards this clonotype: Which antigen it targets is not known. Per-base qualities were not stored, and no clone one base away is much larger.

From cysteine to phenylalanine, the CDR3 is 14 amino acids long. Only the CDR3 portion is preserved as DNA: 42 bases, with reading frame beginning at the first base. Between the V and J ends, shortened by 1 base and 3 bases respectively, the junction contains 12 bases. CDR1 and CDR2 were assigned from the germline V gene as SQVTM and ANQGSEA. Libraries were built with RACE. Sequencing relied on a NextSeq 500. During library preparation, unique molecular identifiers were attached to individual cDNA molecules so that TCRs could be counted quantitatively and reproducibly. From each blood RNA sample, both TCR alpha and TCR beta chains were sequenced. Regarding the original processing steps: The median number of TCRs per sample was 90,000 to 100,000, ranging from roughly 20,000 to 690,600. V, J and CDR3 annotation of the TCR reads was carried out using the Decombinator software suite. For the PS versus PT1 abundance plots, all samples were subsampled to the same number of TCRs (28,000). TCRs were defined as expanded if absent before sensitization and observed at least eight times at the 2-week time point. Using fastp trimming at Q25 and MiXCR clonotype assembly, TCRdb reanalyzed the public sequencing data and kept in-frame beta chains. Entries that share a CDR3 protein sequence are merged under the most common genes and DNA. The V and J calls, along with clone size, are taken from TCRdb and not from the paper's own processing. The sample profile shows roughly 54,000 distinct CDR3 sequences; around 9.4% of them were found once. The ten largest clones add up to about 1.7% of the sample.

Taken with the paper, the label for time point translates to: patch test 2, 6 weeks after DPC sensitization. This specimen's treatment or condition label, interpreted: therapeutic diphenylcyclopropenone sensitization with weekly scalp DPC. Blood at each patch-test visit was drawn before the patch test was applied. Eligible patients were aged 18 to 70, diagnosed with alopecia, deemed suitable for DPC therapy, and excluded if pregnant. Total RNA was isolated from unfractionated whole blood collected in Tempus Blood RNA tubes. Recombination joined TRBV29-1 with TRBJ1-2, with the identity of the D gene unclear. This clonotype was sampled from a woman aged 50 to 60 with alopecia areata. Some clones in this sample may be carry-over from other donors' samples. The sequencing here drew on whole blood, taken in connection with sensitization to the hapten diphenylcyclopropenone (DPC). The DNA is as follows: TGCAGCGTTGAAGTTCTACCCCAGGACTATGGCTACACCTTC. It codes for CSVEVLPQDYGYTF.